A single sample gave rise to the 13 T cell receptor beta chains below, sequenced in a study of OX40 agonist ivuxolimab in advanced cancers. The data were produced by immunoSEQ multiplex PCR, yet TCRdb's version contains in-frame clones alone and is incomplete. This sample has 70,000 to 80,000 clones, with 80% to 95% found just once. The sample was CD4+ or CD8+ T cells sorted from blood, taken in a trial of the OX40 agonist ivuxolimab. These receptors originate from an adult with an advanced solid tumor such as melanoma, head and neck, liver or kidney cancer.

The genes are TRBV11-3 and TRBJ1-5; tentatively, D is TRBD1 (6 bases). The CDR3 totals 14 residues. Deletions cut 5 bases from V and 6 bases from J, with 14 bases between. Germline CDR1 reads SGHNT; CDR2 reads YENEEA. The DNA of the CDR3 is TGTGCCAGCAGCGAAGGGGGGGGAGGTCAGCCCCAGCATTTT. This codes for CASSEGGGGQPQHF. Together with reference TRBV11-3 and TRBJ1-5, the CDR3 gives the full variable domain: EAGVVQSPRYKIIEKKQPVAFWCNPISGHNTLYWYLQNLGQGPELLIRYENEEAVDDSQLPKDRFSAERLKGVDSTLKIQPAELGDSAVYLCASSEGGGGQPQHFGDGTRLSIL.

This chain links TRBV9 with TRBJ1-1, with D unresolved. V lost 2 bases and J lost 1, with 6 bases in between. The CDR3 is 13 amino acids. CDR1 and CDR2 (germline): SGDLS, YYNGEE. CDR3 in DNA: TGTGCCAGCAGCGTTTCCGGGAACACTGAAGCTTTCTTT. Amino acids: CASSVSGNTEAFF. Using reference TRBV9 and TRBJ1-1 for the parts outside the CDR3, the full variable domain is DSGVTQTPKHLITATGQRVTLRCSPRSGDLSVYWYQQSLDQGLQFLIQYYNGEERAKGNILERFSAQQFPDLHSELNLSSLELGDSALYFCASSVSGNTEAFFGQGTRLTVV.

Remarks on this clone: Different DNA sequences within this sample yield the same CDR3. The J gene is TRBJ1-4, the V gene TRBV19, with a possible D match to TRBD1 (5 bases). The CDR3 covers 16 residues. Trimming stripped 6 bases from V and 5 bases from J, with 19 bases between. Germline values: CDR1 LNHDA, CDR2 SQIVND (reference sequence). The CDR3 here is CASSHFPGQVNEKLFF. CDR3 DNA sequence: TGTGCCAGTAGCCACTTTCCGGGGCAGGTCAATGAAAAACTGTTTTTT.

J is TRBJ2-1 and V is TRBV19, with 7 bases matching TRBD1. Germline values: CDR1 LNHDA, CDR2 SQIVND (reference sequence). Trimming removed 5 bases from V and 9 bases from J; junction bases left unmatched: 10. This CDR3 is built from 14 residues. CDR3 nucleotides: TGTGCCAGTAGTGTATCACAGGGGAGTGGTGAGCAGTTCTTC. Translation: CASSVSQGSGEQFF.

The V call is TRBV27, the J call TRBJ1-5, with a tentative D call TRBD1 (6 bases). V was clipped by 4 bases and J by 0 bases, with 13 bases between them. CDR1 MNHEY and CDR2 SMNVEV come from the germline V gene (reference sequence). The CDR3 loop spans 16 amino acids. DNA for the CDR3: TGTGCCAGCAGTTCTAGAGGGGGGTTTAGCAATCAGCCCCAGCATTTT. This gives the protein CASSSRGGFSNQPQHF.

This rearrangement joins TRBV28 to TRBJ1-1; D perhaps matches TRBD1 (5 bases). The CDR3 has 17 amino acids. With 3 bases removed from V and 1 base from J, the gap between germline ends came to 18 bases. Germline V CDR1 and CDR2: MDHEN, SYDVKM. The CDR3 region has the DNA TGTGCCAGCAGTTTCGAACTAAAGGGGTTCGCGAACACTGAAGCTTTCTTT. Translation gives CASSFELKGFANTEAFF.

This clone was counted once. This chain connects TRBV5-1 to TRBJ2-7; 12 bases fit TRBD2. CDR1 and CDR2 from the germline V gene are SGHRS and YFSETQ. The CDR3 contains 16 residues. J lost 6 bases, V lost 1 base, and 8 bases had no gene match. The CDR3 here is CASSLTGLAGQSEQYF. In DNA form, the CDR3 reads TGCGCCAGCAGCTTGACGGGACTAGCGGGCCAGAGCGAGCAGTACTTC. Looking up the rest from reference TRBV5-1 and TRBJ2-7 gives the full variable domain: KAGVTQTPRYLIKTRGQQVTLSCSPISGHRSVSWYQQTPGQGLQFLFEYFSETQRNKGNFPGRFSGRQFSNSRSEMNVSTLELGDSALYLCASSLTGLAGQSEQYFGPGTRLTVT.

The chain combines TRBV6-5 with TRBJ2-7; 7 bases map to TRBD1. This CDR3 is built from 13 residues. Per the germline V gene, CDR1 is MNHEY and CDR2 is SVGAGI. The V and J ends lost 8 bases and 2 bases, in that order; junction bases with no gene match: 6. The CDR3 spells CASGRDRAYEQYF. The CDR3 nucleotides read TGTGCCAGCGGTAGGGACAGAGCCTACGAGCAGTACTTC.

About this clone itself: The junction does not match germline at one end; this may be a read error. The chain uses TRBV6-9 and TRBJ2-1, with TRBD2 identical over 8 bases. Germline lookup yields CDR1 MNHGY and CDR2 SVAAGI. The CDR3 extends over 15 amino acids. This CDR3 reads CVSTSPFSGTSEQFF. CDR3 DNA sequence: TGTGTCAGCACCTCACCCTTCTCCGGGACTAGTGAGCAGTTCTTC.

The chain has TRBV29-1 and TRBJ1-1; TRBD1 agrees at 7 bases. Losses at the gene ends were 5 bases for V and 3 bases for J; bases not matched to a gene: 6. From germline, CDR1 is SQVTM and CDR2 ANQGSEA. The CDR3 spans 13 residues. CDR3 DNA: TGCAGCGTTAACAGGGGATTCGACACTGAAGCTTTCTTT. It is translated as CSVNRGFDTEAFF. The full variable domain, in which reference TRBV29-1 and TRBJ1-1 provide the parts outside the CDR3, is SAVISQKPSRDICQRGTSLTIQCQVDSQVTMMFWYRQQPGQSLTLIATANQGSEATYESGFVIDKFPISRPNLTFSTLTVSNMSPEDSSIYLCSVNRGFDTEAFFGQGTRLTVV.

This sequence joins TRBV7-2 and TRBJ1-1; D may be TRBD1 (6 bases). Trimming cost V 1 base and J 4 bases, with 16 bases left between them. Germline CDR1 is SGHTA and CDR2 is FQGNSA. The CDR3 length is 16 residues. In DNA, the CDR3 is TGTGCCAGCAGCTTAGTTAGGGGGGCGCGGGGCACTGAAGCTTTCTTT. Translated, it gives CASSLVRGARGTEAFF.

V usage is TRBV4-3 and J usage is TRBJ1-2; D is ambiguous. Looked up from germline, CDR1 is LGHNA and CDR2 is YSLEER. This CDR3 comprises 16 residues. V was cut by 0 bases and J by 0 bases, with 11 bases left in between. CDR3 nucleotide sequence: TGCGCCAGCAGCCAAGATGGAACAGCCACTAACTATGGCTACACCTTC. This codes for CASSQDGTATNYGYTF.

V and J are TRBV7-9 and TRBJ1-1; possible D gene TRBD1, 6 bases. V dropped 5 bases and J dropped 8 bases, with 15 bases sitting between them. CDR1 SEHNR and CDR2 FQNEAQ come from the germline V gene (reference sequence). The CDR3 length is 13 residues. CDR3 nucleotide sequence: TGTGCCAGCAGCCGGCGACAGGTTTTAGAAGCTTTCTTT. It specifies CASSRRQVLEAFF. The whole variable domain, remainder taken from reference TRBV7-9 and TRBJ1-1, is DTGVSQNPRHKITKRGQNVTFRCDPISEHNRLYWYRQTLGQGPEFLTYFQNEAQLEKSRLLSDRFSAERPKGSFSTLEIQRTEQGDSAMYLCASSRRQVLEAFFGQGTRLTVV.